This T cell receptor beta chain was captured by sequencing in a study of identical twins. Study-wide points: With abundant cord blood beta clonotypes, insertions were fewer; memory repertoires showed no such pattern. Out-of-frame alpha sequences shared between twins exhibited an excess of low generation probability. Excess twin sharing in beta out-of-frame sequences was weaker.

The V gene's germline CDR1 is MGHRA and CDR2 YSYEKL. The CDR3 sequence is 14 residues long. V shed 1 base and J shed 6 bases, with 10 bases lying between them. Comments on this clonotype: Its target is not known.

A single record per CDR3 protein comes from TCRdb applying MiXCR to the 5' RACE reads. This sample has 200,000 to 300,000 distinct CDR3 sequences, with approximately 10% found just once. Material for sequencing was memory T cells sorted from blood. This sequence was found in a man between 50 and 59 years old in good health. This chain uses TRBV4-1 with TRBJ2-1, with a tentative D call TRBD1 (5 bases). The CDR3 is CASSQVSGFNEQFF. The CDR3 DNA reads TGCGCCAGCAGCCAAGTTTCAGGGTTCAATGAGCAGTTCTTC.